The present T cell receptor beta chain was sequenced within a study of cytotoxic CD8 clonotypes in ibrutinib-treated CLL. Profiling relied on immunoSEQ multiplex PCR, and the TCRdb table lists in-frame clones only, not all of them. The sample carries fewer than 300,000 clones, 65% to 85% recorded once. From germline, CDR1 is MNHNY and CDR2 SVGAGI (reference sequence). CDR3 length equals 14 residues. V lost 6 bases and J lost 7, with 16 bases in between. This TCR was recovered from a human donor with chronic lymphocytic leukemia. The V and J genes are TRBV6-6 and TRBJ1-5; D remains unclear. The sample here was PBMCs, taken at disease progression, from a patient treated with ibrutinib. The CDR3 DNA reads as TGTGCCAGCAGACCGACGTTAGAACGACAGCCCCAGCATTTT. This gives the protein CASRPTLERQPQHF.